These T cell receptor beta chains were read from a single sample in a study of immune evolution from preneoplasia to lung adenocarcinoma. Clones were sequenced by immunoSEQ multiplex PCR, and TCRdb holds only the in-frame ones, with some missing. The profile covers about 14,000 clones, with 81% appearing a single time and 2.5% to 3% taken by the ten largest. Sequenced sample: FFPE minimally invasive lung adenocarcinoma tissue. Source of these receptors: a person aged 60-79 years with lung adenocarcinoma. Both conserved end residues are part of each CDR3. A D gene is named only where the DNA matches it firmly. Clone size appears in some rows only: once, few, many, or a class for an expanded clone.

TGTGCCAGCAGTTATAATACAGGGAACTATGGCTACACCTTC CASSYNTGNYGYTF TRBJ1-2 TRBV6-6 - -
TGCGCCAGCAGCCCTAGACTAGGGACAGATGGCTACACCTTC CASSPRLGTDGYTF TRBJ1-2 TRBV4-3 - TRBD1
TGTGCCAGTAGTCCACGACAGGTTTCCCCTGAAGCTTTCTTT CASSPRQVSPEAFF TRBJ1-1 TRBV19 - -
TGTGCCAGCAGCTCAGAAGGGGGGCTGAAGGCTGAAGCTTTCTTT CASSSEGGLKAEAFF TRBJ1-1 TRBV5-4 - -
TGTGCCAGCAGCACGACAGGAAGAGGGGTCCCTGAAGCTTTCTTT CASSTTGRGVPEAFF TRBJ1-1 TRBV28 - -
TGTGCCAGCAGCTTGGTAGGCAGGGGCAATAATTCACCCCTCCACTTT CASSLVGRGNNSPLHF TRBJ1-6 TRBV5-5 few -
TGCAGCGTACGTGGACTAGCGGGGGCTGACGAGCAGTACTTC CSVRGLAGADEQYF TRBJ2-7 TRBV29-1 - TRBD2
TGTGCCAGCAGCTCGGGCCTAGGAGATCAGCCCCAGCATTTT CASSSGLGDQPQHF TRBJ1-5 TRBV7-2 few -
TGTGCCAGCAGCTTCCTCACAGATACGCAGTATTTT CASSFLTDTQYF TRBJ2-3 TRBV7-8 - -
TGCGCCAGCAGCCAAAGGTTATGGGGACTTACTAAAGAGACCCAGTACTTC CASSQRLWGLTKETQYF TRBJ2-5 TRBV4-3 - -
TGTGCCACCAGCAGAGGGGGGGTTGGCTCTGGGGCCAACGTCCTGACTTTC CATSRGGVGSGANVLTF TRBJ2-6 TRBV15 - -
TGTGCCAGTAGTATGGCTGACCCCCGTGGGTCACCCCTCCACTTT CASSMADPRGSPLHF TRBJ1-6 TRBV19 - -
TGTGCCAGCAGTACGACAGCGAACACTGAAGCTTTCTTT CASSTTANTEAFF TRBJ1-1 TRBV28 - -